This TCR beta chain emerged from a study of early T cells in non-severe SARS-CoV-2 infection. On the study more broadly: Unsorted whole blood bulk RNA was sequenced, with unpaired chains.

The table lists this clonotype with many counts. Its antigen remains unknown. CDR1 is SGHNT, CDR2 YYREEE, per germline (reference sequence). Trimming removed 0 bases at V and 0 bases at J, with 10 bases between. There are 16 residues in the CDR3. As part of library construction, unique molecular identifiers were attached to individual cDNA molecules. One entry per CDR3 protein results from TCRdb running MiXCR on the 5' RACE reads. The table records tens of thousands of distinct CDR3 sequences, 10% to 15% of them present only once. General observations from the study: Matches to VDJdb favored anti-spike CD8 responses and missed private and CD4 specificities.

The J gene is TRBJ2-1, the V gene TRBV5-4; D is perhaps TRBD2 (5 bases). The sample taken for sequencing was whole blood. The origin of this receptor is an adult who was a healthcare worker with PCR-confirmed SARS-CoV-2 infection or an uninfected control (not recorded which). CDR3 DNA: TGTGCCAGCAGCTTGGAGGGAGCTCTCTCCTACAATGAGCAGTTCTTC. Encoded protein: CASSLEGALSYNEQFF.